This TCR beta chain derives from a study of T cell responses to AZD1222 COVID-19 vaccine (dated by TCRdb to the early 2020s). About the investigation overall: TCR sequencing was performed for more than 230 trial participants, of whom about 210 were given two doses of AZD1222 and around 25 were given two doses of MenACWY control vaccine. Trial participants were enrolled by age into subgroups of 18-55, 56-69 and 70-plus years, and roughly 150, 30 and 60 TCR-sequenced participants, respectively, were included in these subgroups. The paper's findings and limits, for the study overall: Most participants were white British and females outnumbered males, and the authors suggested that clonal diversity may have been underestimated. In the small 56-69-year group, the increase in depth fell short of significance, most likely because of low power. CD4 TCRs associated with the vaccine covered the entire spike protein, and the dominant responses were in regions 160-218 and 743-854. Spike-specific TCR breadth and depth rose significantly after two AZD1222 doses compared with day 0 and with MenACWY recipients. Because no day 14 peak-response samples were available, repertoires were characterized only after the peak T cell response. Conclusions about previously exposed vaccinees are limited because only six or seven AZD1222 recipients were SARS-CoV-2 seropositive at baseline. Reportedly, close to half of the unique spike-specific TCRs recognized epitopes lying outside the regions that are mutated in the B.1.351 and B.1.1.7 variants.

On this clone itself: There is no known antigen for this receptor. Base qualities were left out, and no much larger clone turns up one base away.

There are 12 amino acids in the CDR3, from cysteine to phenylalanine inclusive. The entry retains the CDR3 DNA only, 36 bases that are in frame from base 1. V loses 8 bases of germline sequence and J loses 6 bases, and the interval between the two ends is 10 bases. The sample's time point label is to be understood as: about 28 days (+/-7) after the second vaccine dose. AZD1222 recipients whose second dose came at about 4 weeks and those whose second dose came at about 12 weeks were combined into one group, since spike-specific TCR depth and breadth did not differ between the two schedules. Samples from vaccinated people were obtained from the UK trials COV001 and COV002, which included a single-blind randomized controlled phase 2/3 trial of AZD1222 (ChAdOx1 nCoV-19) in healthy adults. For TCRbeta chain sequencing, PBMC samples from trial participants were taken at day 0 and at day 28 after the second dose.

The CDR3 regions of human TCRbeta chains were analyzed by immunosequencing. On the study's bioinformatics: Repertoire TCRs were matched against a reference library of SARS-CoV-2-specific TCRs generated with the MIRA antigen-specificity platform. Breadth meant the fraction of unique TCRs that were SARS-CoV-2-associated, whereas depth meant the fraction of total T cells that were SARS-CoV-2-associated. Each spike-specific TCR was assigned to its reactive spike region and to a CD4 or CD8 class using the MIRA data. Log10-transformed breadth and depth values were compared by one-way ANOVA with Sidak's multiple comparisons tests. The table comes from immuneACCESS by way of TCRdb, which keeps in-frame sequences with V and J called. Part of the clones is missing from these tables; in studies checked, under half for an unresolved V gene and the rest for unknown reasons. D and trimming come from the DNA, and the V and J calls and clone size come from that table. The sample table holds 90,000 to 100,000 clones, of which about 88% were seen once. Clones ranked in the top ten supply roughly 15% of the sample.

Sequenced material: peripheral blood, taken 28 days after the second AZD1222 dose. Recombination joined TRBV12-3 or TRBV12-4 with TRBJ2-2; no D gene can be assigned with confidence. This TCR came from an adult who received the AZD1222 COVID-19 vaccine. The nucleotide sequence reads TGTGCCAGCTGTATATTTTCCGGGGAGCTGTTTTTT. This yields the protein CASCIFSGELFF.